The rows below give T cell receptor beta chains drawn from one sample of a study of cytomegalovirus exposure and HLA in healthy donors. Produced via immunoSEQ multiplex PCR; TCRdb's table is partial and in-frame only. The profile shows fewer than 250,000 clones, over 75% of them singletons. Sequencing was carried out using PBMCs. Source of these receptors: a woman aged 45 to 65 in good health and CMV-seropositive. The CDR3 runs from the conserved cysteine through the conserved F or W. Fields, in order: D gene, clone size, V gene, J gene, CDR3 DNA, CDR3 protein. A D gene is named only where the DNA matches it firmly. Some rows have no size entry. The others give once, few or many, or a class for an expanded clone.

D: NA; size: NA; V: TRBV6-1; J: TRBJ1-2; DNA: TGTGCCAGCAGTGAAGGGGGGCAGGGTCTAGTCCTCTATGGCTACACCTTC; CDR3: CASSEGGQGLVLYGYTF
D: NA; size: NA; V: TRBV28; J: TRBJ2-6; DNA: TGTGCCCATAATAGCCCCGGCACAGGGACCTCTGGGGCCAACGTCCTGACTTTC; CDR3: CAHNSPGTGTSGANVLTF
D: NA; size: NA; V: TRBV7-2; J: TRBJ2-7; DNA: TGTGCCAGCAGCCGACAGGCCGACCTCTCAGCCGAGCAGTACTTC; CDR3: CASSRQADLSAEQYF
D: TRBD1; size: NA; V: TRBV11-2; J: TRBJ2-7; DNA: TGTGCCAGCAGCTTAAGACAGGGGGCGGGTGAGCAGTACTTC; CDR3: CASSLRQGAGEQYF
D: NA; size: NA; V: TRBV19; J: TRBJ2-7; DNA: TGTGCCAGTAGTCAGGGACACGGACCCACCTACGAGCAGTACTTC; CDR3: CASSQGHGPTYEQYF
D: NA; size: NA; V: TRBV5-1; J: TRBJ1-6; DNA: TGCGCCAGCAGCTTGGTAGGGGATAATTCACCCCTCCACTTT; CDR3: CASSLVGDNSPLHF
D: NA; size: once; V: TRBV18; J: TRBJ1-1; DNA: TGTGCCAGCTCACCAAGCAGGCCCATGAACACTGAAGCTTTCTTT; CDR3: CASSPSRPMNTEAFF
D: TRBD1; size: NA; V: TRBV5-1; J: TRBJ2-7; DNA: TGCGCCAGCAGACCAGACAGGGCTCCCTACGAGCAGTACTTC; CDR3: CASRPDRAPYEQYF
D: NA; size: NA; V: TRBV5-1; J: TRBJ1-1; DNA: TGCGCCAGCATCATAACCCCAGGGGCGTCTGAAGCTTTCTTT; CDR3: CASIITPGASEAFF
D: TRBD1; size: NA; V: TRBV6-5; J: TRBJ2-7; DNA: TGTGCCAGCAGTTACTCAGGACAGGTGGTTGGGGAGCAGTACTTC; CDR3: CASSYSGQVVGEQYF
D: NA; size: NA; V: TRBV4-2; J: TRBJ2-5; DNA: TGTGCCAGCAGCCAAGAGGGGACTCAAGAGACCCAGTACTTC; CDR3: CASSQEGTQETQYF
D: TRBD1; size: NA; V: TRBV6-5; J: TRBJ2-7; DNA: TGTGCCAGCAGTCCTCAGACAGGGGGCCTTTACGAGCAGTACTTC; CDR3: CASSPQTGGLYEQYF
D: TRBD1; size: NA; V: TRBV10-2; J: TRBJ1-6; DNA: TGCGCCAGCAGGACAGGGGGGGGATCACCCCTCCACTTT; CDR3: CASRTGGGSPLHF
D: TRBD1; size: NA; V: TRBV19; J: TRBJ1-4; DNA: TGTGCCAGTAGTGAGAGGACAGGTGGTTCGGCAACTAATGAAAAACTGTTTTTT; CDR3: CASSERTGGSATNEKLFF
D: TRBD2; size: NA; V: TRBV10-3; J: TRBJ2-1; DNA: TGTGCCATCGCCTCCGGGCTAGCGGGGGGAAGCTCCTACAATGAGCAGTTCTTC; CDR3: CAIASGLAGGSSYNEQFF
D: NA; size: NA; V: TRBV28; J: TRBJ1-3; DNA: TGTGCCAGCAGTTCCCGGGGAGGAAGAGGAAACACCATATATTTT; CDR3: CASSSRGGRGNTIYF
D: NA; size: NA; V: TRBV13; J: TRBJ1-6; DNA: TGTGCCAGCAGCTTAGTGACAGGAAATAATAATTCACCCCTCCACTTT; CDR3: CASSLVTGNNNSPLHF
D: NA; size: NA; V: TRBV7-9; J: TRBJ2-7; DNA: TGTGCCAGCAGCTTTTCTAGCAACCCCTCACGTACCTACGAGCAGTACTTC; CDR3: CASSFSSNPSRTYEQYF
D: TRBD1; size: NA; V: TRBV7-9; J: TRBJ1-1; DNA: TGTGCCAGCAGCCCCCGGACAGGGAAGAACACTGAAGCTTTCTTT; CDR3: CASSPRTGKNTEAFF
D: NA; size: NA; V: TRBV13; J: TRBJ2-1; DNA: TGTGCCAGCAGCTCCTACCCCAATGAGCAGTTCTTC; CDR3: CASSSYPNEQFF
D: NA; size: NA; V: TRBV7-2; J: TRBJ1-1; DNA: TGTGCCAGCAGCGATAGAGCACGGGTTCTGCAAGCTTTCTTT; CDR3: CASSDRARVLQAFF
D: NA; size: NA; V: TRBV15; J: TRBJ2-7; DNA: TGTGCCACCAGCAGGGGATGGGCGGGGCGATACGAGCAGTACTTC; CDR3: CATSRGWAGRYEQYF
D: NA; size: few; V: TRBV5-1; J: TRBJ1-1; DNA: TGCGCCAGCAGCTCTAACTCCATGAACACTGAAGCTTTCTTT; CDR3: CASSSNSMNTEAFF
D: NA; size: NA; V: TRBV28; J: TRBJ1-2; DNA: TGTGCCAGCAGTTTTGGACTCGGGTATGGCTACACCTTC; CDR3: CASSFGLGYGYTF
D: NA; size: NA; V: TRBV5-1; J: TRBJ2-1; DNA: TGCGCCAGCAGCGCGGGGATCAACAATGAGCAGTTCTTC; CDR3: CASSAGINNEQFF
D: TRBD1; size: NA; V: TRBV7-8; J: TRBJ1-2; DNA: TGTGCCAGCAGCTTAGGCGACCGGGGACAGGGAAACTATGGCTACACCTTC; CDR3: CASSLGDRGQGNYGYTF